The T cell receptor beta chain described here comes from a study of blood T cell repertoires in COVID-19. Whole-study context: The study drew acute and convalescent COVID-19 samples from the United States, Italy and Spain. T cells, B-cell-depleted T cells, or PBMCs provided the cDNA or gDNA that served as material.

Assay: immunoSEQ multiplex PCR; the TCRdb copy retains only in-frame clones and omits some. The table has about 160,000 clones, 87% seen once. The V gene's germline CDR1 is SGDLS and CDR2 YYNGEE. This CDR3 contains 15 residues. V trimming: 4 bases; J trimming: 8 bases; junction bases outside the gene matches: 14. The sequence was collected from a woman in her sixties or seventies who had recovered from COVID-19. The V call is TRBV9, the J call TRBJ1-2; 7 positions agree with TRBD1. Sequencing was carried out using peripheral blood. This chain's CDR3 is CASSPRAGGGEGYTF. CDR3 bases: TGTGCCAGCAGCCCAAGGGCAGGAGGGGGCGAGGGCTACACCTTC.